This T cell receptor beta chain was captured in a study of T cell responses to AZD1222 COVID-19 vaccine. For this clone: The antigen is unknown.

Study-level findings and limits: Two AZD1222 administrations were followed by greater Spike-specific TCR breadth and depth.

The assay was immunoSEQ multiplex PCR, and TCRdb's table has in-frame clones only and misses some. The table lists about 150,000 clones, approximately 91% of them singletons. The CDR3 has 15 amino acids. Trimming cost V 2 bases and J 0 bases, with 10 bases left between them. Germline CDR1 and CDR2: ENHRY and SYGVKD. The specimen comprised peripheral blood, sampled 28 days after the second AZD1222 dose. The chain is built from TRBV10-3 and TRBJ1-1; possible D gene TRBD1, 5 bases. The clonotype originates from an adult who received the AZD1222 COVID-19 vaccine. CDR3 DNA: TGTGCCATCAGTGAGAGGGGTCACCTGAACACTGAAGCTTTCTTT. It is translated as CAISERGHLNTEAFF.